The entry below describes one TCR beta chain. What this receptor recognizes is not known. Base quality data are lacking; no much larger clone is found one base away. Another Seattle source contributed samples from volunteer blood donors who had recovered from COVID-19. Whole blood was collected in K2EDTA tubes by collaborating institutions according to the institutions' own protocols. For TCRbeta analysis, collaborator samples were shipped as frozen whole blood, as isolated PBMCs, or as DNA extracted from either sample type. Germline trimming: 6 bases from V, 6 bases from J; junction bases outside gene matches: 1. CDR1 and CDR2 are drawn from the germline V gene: KGHDR, SFDVKD. The cysteine opens and the phenylalanine closes a CDR3 of 13 amino acids. CDR3 DNA only is kept here, 39 bases in frame from base 1. TCRbeta CDR3 regions were amplified from genomic DNA by means of the immunoSEQ Assay, a bias-controlled multiplex PCR. The authors' analysis ran thus. Nucleated cell counts per sample were estimated from amplification of reference gene primers within the assay. To quantify the absolute abundance of each unique TCRbeta CDR3 rearrangement, sequence reads were collapsed and filtered. Productive Simpson clonality was computed per sample as the square root of Simpson's diversity index over productive rearrangements. TCRdb retrieved this table from immuneACCESS and kept in-frame rearrangements only. Not all clones are present; in checked studies, unresolved V genes account for under half, and no reason is known for the remainder. V, J and clone size reflect that table, while D and trimming were determined from the DNA. This sample has roughly 150,000 clones in its table, and approximately 90% of those were observed once. Approximately 2% of the sample rests with the top ten.

This specimen belongs to a study of blood T cell repertoires in COVID-19 (TCRdb year 2020). At the level of the whole study: The collaborator samples originated in the United States, Italy and Spain and spanned the acute and convalescent phases of COVID-19. The material from the prospective study consisted of cDNA or gDNA derived from T cells, B-cell-depleted T cells, or PBMCs. Subjects who had been exposed to COVID-19, were actively infected with it, or had recovered from it provided the deeply sampled blood TCRbeta repertoires that made up the dataset. The repertoires were made available in a free public database intended to serve as a resource for research on the immune response to SARS-CoV-2. Samples were obtained from the ongoing ImmuneRACE study (first 160 participants) and from over a thousand subjects provided by 6 global collaborators. Nearly every sample came with metadata listing a de-identified subject ID, COVID-19 status, age in years and sex. Where available, HLA class I and class II types were taken from metadata supplied by the sample provider and were not determined by assay-based typing. Results and caveats for the whole study, not just this receptor: The amount of clinical and demographic metadata varied by source and participant and was provided uncurated.

Material for sequencing was peripheral blood. The rearrangement combines TRBV24-1 with TRBJ2-7, with TRBD2 identical over 13 junction bases. This TCR came from a man aged 45 to 65 who had recovered from COVID-19. The CDR3: CATSRTSGGEQYF. The bases read TGTGCCACCAGTCGGACTAGCGGGGGCGAGCAGTACTTC.